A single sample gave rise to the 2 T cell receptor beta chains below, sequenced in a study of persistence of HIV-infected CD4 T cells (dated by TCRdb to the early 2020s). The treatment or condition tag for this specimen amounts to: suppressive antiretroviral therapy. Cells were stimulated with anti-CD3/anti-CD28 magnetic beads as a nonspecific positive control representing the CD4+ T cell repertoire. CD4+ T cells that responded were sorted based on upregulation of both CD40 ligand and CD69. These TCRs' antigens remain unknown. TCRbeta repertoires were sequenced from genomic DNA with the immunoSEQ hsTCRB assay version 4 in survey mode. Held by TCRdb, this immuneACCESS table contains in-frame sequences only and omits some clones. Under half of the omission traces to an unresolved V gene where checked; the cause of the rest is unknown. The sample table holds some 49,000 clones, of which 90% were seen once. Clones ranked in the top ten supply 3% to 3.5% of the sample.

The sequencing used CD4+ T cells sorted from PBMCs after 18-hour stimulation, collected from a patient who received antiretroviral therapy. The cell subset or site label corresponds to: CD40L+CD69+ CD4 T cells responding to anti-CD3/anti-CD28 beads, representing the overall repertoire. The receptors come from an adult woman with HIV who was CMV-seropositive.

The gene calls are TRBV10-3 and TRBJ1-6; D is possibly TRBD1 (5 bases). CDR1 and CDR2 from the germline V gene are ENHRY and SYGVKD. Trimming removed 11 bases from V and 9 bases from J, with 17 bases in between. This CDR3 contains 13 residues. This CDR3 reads CAYGEGQGSPLHF. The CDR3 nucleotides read TGTGCCTACGGTGAGGGGCAGGGTTCACCCCTCCACTTT.

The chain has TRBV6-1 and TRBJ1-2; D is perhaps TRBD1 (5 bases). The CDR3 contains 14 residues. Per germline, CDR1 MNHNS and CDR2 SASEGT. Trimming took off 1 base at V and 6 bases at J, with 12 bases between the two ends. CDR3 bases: TGTGCCAGCAGTGAAGGTCAGGGTCGGGATGGCTACACCTTC. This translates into CASSEGQGRDGYTF.